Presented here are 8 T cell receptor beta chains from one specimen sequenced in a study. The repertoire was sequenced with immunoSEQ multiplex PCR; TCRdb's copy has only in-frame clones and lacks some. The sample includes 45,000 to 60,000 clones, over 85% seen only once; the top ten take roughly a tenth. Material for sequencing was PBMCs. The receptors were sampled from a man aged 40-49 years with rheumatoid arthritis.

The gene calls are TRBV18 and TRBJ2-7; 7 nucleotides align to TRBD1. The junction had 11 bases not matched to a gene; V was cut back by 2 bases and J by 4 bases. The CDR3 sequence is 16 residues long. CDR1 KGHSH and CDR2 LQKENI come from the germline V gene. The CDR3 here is CASSPGKRGQFYEQYF. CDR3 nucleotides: TGTGCCAGCTCACCAGGAAAAAGGGGGCAGTTTTACGAGCAGTACTTC.

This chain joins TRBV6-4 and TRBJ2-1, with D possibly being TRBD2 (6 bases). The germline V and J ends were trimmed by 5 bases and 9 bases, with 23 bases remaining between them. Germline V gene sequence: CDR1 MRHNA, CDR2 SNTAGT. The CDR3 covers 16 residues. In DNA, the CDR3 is TGTGCCAGCAGTCCCTTGGGGGGATTGGATTCCGGTGAGCAGTTCTTC. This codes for CASSPLGGLDSGEQFF.

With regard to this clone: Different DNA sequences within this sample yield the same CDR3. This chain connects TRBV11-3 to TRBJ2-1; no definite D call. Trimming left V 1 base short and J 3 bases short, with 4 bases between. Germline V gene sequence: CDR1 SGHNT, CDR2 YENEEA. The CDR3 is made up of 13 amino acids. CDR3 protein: CASSLGGYNEQFF. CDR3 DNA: TGTGCCAGCAGCTTAGGGGGCTACAATGAGCAGTTCTTC.

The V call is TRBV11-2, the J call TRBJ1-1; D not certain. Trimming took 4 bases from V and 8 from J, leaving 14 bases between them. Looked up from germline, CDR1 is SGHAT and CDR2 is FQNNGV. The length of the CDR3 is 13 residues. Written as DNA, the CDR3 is TGTGCCAGCAGCTCGAACGACGGCTACGAAGCTTTCTTT. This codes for CASSSNDGYEAFF.

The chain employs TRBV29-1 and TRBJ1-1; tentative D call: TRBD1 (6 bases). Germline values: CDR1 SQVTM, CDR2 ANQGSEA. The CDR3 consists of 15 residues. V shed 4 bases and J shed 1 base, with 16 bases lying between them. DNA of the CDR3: TGCAGCGTTGCCGGGACAAGGGAGGGGAACACTGAAGCTTTCTTT. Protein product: CSVAGTREGNTEAFF.

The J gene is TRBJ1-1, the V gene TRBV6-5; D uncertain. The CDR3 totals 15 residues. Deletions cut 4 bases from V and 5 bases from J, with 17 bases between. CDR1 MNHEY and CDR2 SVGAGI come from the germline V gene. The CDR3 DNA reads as TGTGCCAGCAGTTCTAGGTGGGAGGGTTCGACTGAAGCTTTCTTT. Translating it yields CASSSRWEGSTEAFF.

CDR3 nucleotide sequence: TGTGCCAGCAGGCTCCCCCCTAGCACTGAAGCTTTCTTT. Translating gives CASRLPPSTEAFF. The chain links TRBV7-3 to TRBJ1-1; D is undetermined. Germline CDR1 and CDR2: SGHTA and FQGTGA. Trimming shortened V by 6 bases and J by 4 bases, and 12 bases separated the two germline ends. This CDR3 comprises 13 residues.

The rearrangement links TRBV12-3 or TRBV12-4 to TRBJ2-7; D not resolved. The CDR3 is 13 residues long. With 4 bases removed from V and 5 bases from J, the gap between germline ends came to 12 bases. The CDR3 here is CASSSRRYHEQYF. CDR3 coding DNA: TGTGCCAGCAGTTCCCGCCGTTACCACGAGCAGTACTTC.